This entry concerns a single T cell receptor (beta chain). TCRdb's copy holds only in-frame clones and misses some; the assay was immunoSEQ multiplex PCR. The sample shows more than 85,000 clones, 84% of them seen only once. V was cut by 1 base and J by 2 bases, with 14 bases left in between. CDR1 is LGHNA and CDR2 is YNFKEQ in the germline V gene. This CDR3 comprises 16 residues. The data were obtained in a study of T cell responses to AZD1222 COVID-19 vaccine. The chain has TRBV4-2 and TRBJ2-5; possibly TRBD1 or TRBD2 for D (6 bases each). The receptor comes from an adult in good health. This specimen consisted of peripheral blood, obtained on day 0 of AZD1222 vaccination. As DNA, the CDR3 is TGTGCCAGCAGCCAAGGGTTCGGGGGCCCGCAAGAGACCCAGTACTTC. Protein: CASSQGFGGPQETQYF.